This T cell receptor (beta chain) is from a study of T cell changes during pregnancy in multiple sclerosis. TCRdb keeps only in-frame clones here, not all; method: immunoSEQ multiplex PCR. In the table there are under 70,000 clones, 91% of which are singletons. The V end was cut by 4 bases, the J end by 4 bases, with 10 bases between. The CDR3 has 14 residues. The germline V gene encodes CDR1 LNHNV and CDR2 YYDKDF (reference sequence). The chain couples TRBV15 to TRBJ1-4; no firm D call. The receptor was isolated from a female donor in good health, enrolled as a control in a pregnancy study. Material: peripheral blood, obtained after pregnancy. The CDR3 protein is CATSKVQSNEKLFF. CDR3 DNA sequence: TGTGCCACCAGCAAGGTACAGAGTAATGAAAAACTGTTTTTT.